These 2 T cell receptor beta chains came from one sample sequenced in a study of T cell clonality in common variable immunodeficiency. Clones were read by immunoSEQ multiplex PCR, and TCRdb kept only the in-frame ones, dropping some. The table lists fewer than 65,000 clones, with no singletons. Specimen: peripheral blood mononuclear cells. The receptors were sampled from a person between 18 and 75 years old in good health.

This clone was seen repeatedly, ten times or more. The CDR3 extends 3 residues past the end of the read, so its final part is completed from the germline J gene. This chain uses TRBV7-9 with TRBJ2-1, with D possibly TRBD2 on 6 matching bases. V was shortened by 5 bases and J by 5 bases, with 16 bases between the two germline ends. CDR3 length equals 15 residues. Germline lookup yields CDR1 SEHNR and CDR2 FQNEAQ (reference sequence). This chain's CDR3 is CASSLEGRGHNEQFF. The part of the CDR3 DNA that was read is TGTGCCAGCAGCCTCGAGGGGCGGGGCCACAATGAG. Based on the CDR3 plus reference TRBV7-9 and TRBJ2-1, the full variable domain is DTGVSQNPRHKITKRGQNVTFRCDPISEHNRLYWYRQTLGQGPEFLTYFQNEAQLEKSRLLSDRFSAERPKGSFSTLEIQRTEQGDSAMYLCASSLEGRGHNEQFFGPGTRLTVL.

Ten or more counts support this clone. The missing CDR3 end, 3 residues past where the read stops, is filled in from the germline J gene. The chain is built from TRBV7-3 and TRBJ2-5; D not certain. The CDR3 contains 15 residues. Trimming removed 5 bases at V and 5 bases at J, with 18 bases between. Germline V gives CDR1 SGHTA, CDR2 FQGTGA. The CDR3 region is CASSRGTDLGETQYF. The covered CDR3 bases are TGTGCCAGCAGCCGCGGCACGGATCTTGGGGAGACC.